The 30 T cell receptor beta chains in this list originate from one sample, sequenced in a study of glioma-infiltrating T cells (TCRdb year 2016). The reads were generated on an Illumina MiSeq. The iRepertoire nested amplicon-rescue multiplex PCR (arm-PCR) platform was used to amplify TCR alpha and beta CDR3 regions from RNA. TCRdb reworked the public reads: Q25 trimming with fastp, MiXCR clone assembly, productive beta chains retained. Each CDR3 protein appears once, grouped with its most common genes and DNA. This sample is represented by about 380,000 distinct CDR3 sequences; 41% of them were singletons. The ten largest clones capture around 12% of the sample. The sequenced material came from glioma tissue, nonneoplastic brain tissue, or PBMCs (not recorded which). These receptors were taken from a human donor with low-grade glioma or glioblastoma, undergoing nonglioma brain surgery, or in good health (not recorded which).

The chain carries TRBV3-1 and TRBJ2-2; TRBD2 matches 12 bases. The length of the CDR3 is 15 residues. The V gene's germline CDR1 is LGHDT and CDR2 YNNKEL (reference sequence). With 8 bases clipped from V and 4 bases from J, the junction kept 5 bases outside the gene matches. The CDR3 loop is CASRLAGVPTGELFF. The CDR3 bases are TGTGCCAGCCGACTAGCGGGAGTTCCCACCGGGGAGCTGTTTTTT.

This clonotype turned up a few times. The rearrangement links TRBV24-1 to TRBJ2-1, with 7 bases that match TRBD2. This CDR3 is 15 amino acids long. J lost 7 bases, V lost 0 bases, and 5 bases had no gene match. CDR1 is KGHDR and CDR2 is SFDVKD in the germline V gene. This CDR3 is CATSDLLEGGNEQFF. The CDR3 bases are TGTGCCACCAGTGATTTGCTGGAGGGAGGGAATGAGCAGTTCTTC.

This clonotype was found many times. The chain recombines TRBV28 with TRBJ1-4; tentatively, D is TRBD1 (5 bases). Per germline, CDR1 MDHEN and CDR2 SYDVKM. The V end was cut by 5 bases, the J end by 4 bases, with 20 bases between. The CDR3 has 17 residues. The CDR3 loop is CASSPGTPTRRNEKLFF. In DNA, the CDR3 is TGTGCCAGCAGTCCCGGGACCCCAACGCGACGTAATGAAAAACTGTTTTTT.

This clonotype was picked up a small number of times. With a much larger clone just one base away, this may be a read error. The J gene is TRBJ1-1, the V gene TRBV6-1; no clear D gene. Germline V CDR1 and CDR2: MNHNS, SASEGT. The CDR3 runs 14 residues. V lost 10 bases to trimming and J lost 1 base, with 16 bases between them. The CDR3 DNA is TGTGCCACCACCTTCTACAGTGCGAACACTGAAGCTTTCTTT. As protein: CATTFYSANTEAFF.

This clonotype was found a few times. The chain joins TRBV18 to TRBJ1-2; D ambiguous. Trimming left V 0 bases short and J 1 base short, with 6 bases between. The length of the CDR3 is 14 residues. Germline CDR1 and CDR2: KGHSH and LQKENI. CDR3 residues: CASSPPISNYGYTF. CDR3 DNA: TGTGCCAGCTCACCACCGATCAGTAACTATGGCTACACCTTC.

The chain links TRBV5-5 to TRBJ1-5; D gene uncertain. V was trimmed by 5 bases and J by 1 base, leaving 13 bases between them. CDR1 is SGHKS and CDR2 is YYEKEE in the germline V gene (reference sequence). The CDR3 length is 15 residues. The CDR3 region is CASSQDPISNQPQHF. Here the CDR3 DNA reads TGTGCCAGCAGTCAGGACCCAATCAGCAATCAGCCCCAGCATTTT.

In its sample, this clonotype was seen a few times. The rearrangement joins TRBV20-1 to TRBJ2-3; D is unresolved. The V end lost 3 bases, the J end lost 2 bases, and 6 bases lay between the germline ends. Looked up from germline, CDR1 is DFQATT and CDR2 is SNEGSKA (reference sequence). This CDR3 region has 12 residues. The CDR3 DNA sequence: TGCAGTGCTAGGATTTTCACAGATACGCAGTATTTT. The encoded protein is CSARIFTDTQYF.

This chain links TRBV19 with TRBJ2-7; D gene unclear. This CDR3 contains 14 residues. V gave up 5 bases and J gave up 3 bases, with 14 bases separating them. CDR1 LNHDA and CDR2 SQIVND come from the germline V gene (reference sequence). For the CDR3, the DNA is TGTGCCAGTAGTCCTCTCGGACCAGTCTACGAGCAGTACTTC. It is translated as CASSPLGPVYEQYF.

This clonotype was seen repeatedly, ten times or more. This chain links TRBV20-1 with TRBJ1-5, with no clear D. CDR1 is DFQATT and CDR2 is SNEGSKA in the germline V gene (reference sequence). This CDR3 region has 11 residues. Trimming took off 6 bases at V and 1 base at J, with 4 bases between the two ends. DNA for the CDR3: TGCAGTGCGGAGAGCAATCAGCCCCAGCATTTT. Encoded protein: CSAESNQPQHF.

The V gene is TRBV4-3, the J gene TRBJ2-7; D gene uncertain. V was clipped by 1 base and J by 3 bases, with 7 bases between them. CDR1 and CDR2 (germline): LGHNA, YSLEER. This CDR3 has 13 amino acids. Here the CDR3 reads CASSQGSDYEQYF. Written as DNA, the CDR3 is TGCGCCAGCAGCCAAGGTTCAGACTACGAGCAGTACTTC.

The gene calls are TRBV6-1 and TRBJ1-1; D unresolved. CDR1 MNHNS and CDR2 SASEGT come from the germline V gene. There are 11 residues in the CDR3. V was trimmed by 10 bases and J by 7 bases, leaving 13 bases between them. The CDR3 coding sequence is TGTGCCACCTACCCGGGATGTGAAGCTTTCTTT. Encoded protein: CATYPGCEAFF.

This clonotype occurred once. This rearrangement joins TRBV28 to TRBJ2-1; 7 nucleotides line up with TRBD1. The trim removed 2 bases at V and 8 bases at J, leaving 12 bases unmatched. The CDR3 has 16 residues. Germline CDR1 MDHEN, CDR2 SYDVKM. The CDR3 spells CASSLTYRGWTYEQFF. The CDR3 region has the DNA TGTGCCAGCAGTTTAACCTACAGGGGTTGGACCTATGAGCAGTTCTTC. The complete variable domain, with remaining parts taken from reference TRBV28 and TRBJ2-1, reads DVKVTQSSRYLVKRTGEKVFLECVQDMDHENMFWYRQDPGLGLRLIYFSYDVKMKEKGDIPEGYSVSREKKERFSLILESASTNQTSMYLCASSLTYRGWTYEQFFGPGTRLTVL.

The chain has TRBV5-1 and TRBJ2-7; no definite D call. The V gene's germline CDR1 is SGHRS and CDR2 YFSETQ. Trimming removed 0 bases at V and 4 bases at J, with 11 bases between. This CDR3 comprises 14 residues. The CDR3 is CASSLDGENYEQYF. CDR3 sequence (DNA): TGCGCCAGCAGCTTGGATGGGGAAAATTACGAGCAGTACTTC.

A few counts support this clonotype. The chain combines TRBV6-4 with TRBJ2-3; tentatively, D is TRBD1 (5 bases). V shed 5 bases and J shed 0 bases, with 12 bases lying between them. CDR1 is MRHNA, CDR2 SNTAGT, per germline. The CDR3 extends over 15 amino acids. The CDR3 DNA reads as TGTGCCAGCAGTCCAGACAGAGCTAGCACAGATACGCAGTATTTT. Translated: CASSPDRASTDTQYF.

As concerns this clonotype: A much larger clone is a single base away; this may be a read error. The rearrangement links TRBV28 to TRBJ2-5; the D gene is possibly TRBD2 (5 bases). Germline values: CDR1 MDHEN, CDR2 SYDVKM. This CDR3 region has 15 residues. Trimming pared 4 bases from V and 7 bases from J, leaving 19 bases between. CDR3 DNA: TGTGCCAGCAGTTCCCCAAGGGAGTTTCGAGGGACCCAGTACTTC. Translated: CASSSPREFRGTQYF.

This clonotype was found many times. CDR3 sequence: CASSAHRDLIAFF. The CDR3, as DNA: TGTGCCAGCAGTGCCCACCGGGACCTGATAGCTTTCTTT. The V gene is TRBV27, the J gene TRBJ1-1, with D possibly being TRBD1 (5 bases). The CDR3 sequence is 13 residues long. CDR1 and CDR2 from the germline V gene are MNHEY and SMNVEV (reference sequence). The V gene lost 5 bases and the J gene lost 10 bases, with 17 bases spanning the gap.

The chain has TRBV15 and TRBJ1-3, with D possibly TRBD1 on 5 matching bases. Germline loops: CDR1 LNHNV, CDR2 YYDKDF (reference sequence). The V end lost 5 bases, the J end lost 0 bases, and 11 bases lay between the germline ends. This CDR3 region has 15 residues. The CDR3 sequence is CATSGTVFSGNTIYF. DNA of the CDR3: TGTGCCACCAGCGGGACGGTGTTCTCTGGAAACACCATATATTTT.

This clonotype was seen more than once but under ten times. The V call is TRBV4-1, the J call TRBJ2-7; the D gene could be TRBD1 or TRBD2 (5 bases each). The CDR3 consists of 13 residues. The V gene lost 2 bases and the J gene lost 5 bases, with 10 bases spanning the gap. Germline loops: CDR1 MGHRA, CDR2 YSYEKL. DNA for the CDR3: TGCGCCAGCAGCCAAACTGGGACGGACGAGCAGTACTTC. It codes for CASSQTGTDEQYF.

V and J are TRBV20-1 and TRBJ2-1; no reliable D call. Trimming took 0 bases from V and 3 from J, leaving 12 bases between them. In germline, CDR1 is DFQATT, CDR2 SNEGSKA (reference sequence). The CDR3 has 15 amino acids. CDR3 protein: CSARDSRYSYNEQFF. The CDR3 coding sequence is TGCAGTGCTAGAGATTCTAGGTATAGCTACAATGAGCAGTTCTTC.

Comments on this clonotype: A much larger clone sits a single nucleotide away, making a read error possible. The chain joins TRBV6-2 or TRBV6-3 to TRBJ1-1; D gene uncertain. Looked up from germline, CDR1 is MNHEY and CDR2 is SVGEGT. V gave up 6 bases and J gave up 1 base, with 15 bases separating them. The CDR3 consists of 15 residues. The CDR3 nucleotides are TGTGCCAGCAGGTCAATTGGACGGAGGAACACTGAAGCTTTCTTT. It encodes CASRSIGRRNTEAFF.

The rearrangement links TRBV7-2 to TRBJ2-1; 10 bases align to TRBD2. CDR3 size: 17 residues. From germline, CDR1 is SGHTA and CDR2 FQGNSA. With V trimmed by 5 bases and J by 1 base, 8 bases remained unmatched. The CDR3 coding sequence is TGTGCCAGCAGCACTACTAGCGGGATAGGGTCCTACAATGAGCAGTTCTTC. As protein: CASSTTSGIGSYNEQFF.

This clonotype appeared many times. The rearrangement joins TRBV6-1 to TRBJ2-1, with TRBD1 matching over 10 bases. The V gene end was trimmed by 2 bases and the J gene end by 6 bases; junction bases not matched to a gene: 4. Germline CDR1 MNHNS, CDR2 SASEGT. The CDR3 extends over 15 amino acids. CDR3 amino acids: CASSEWTGGSNEQFF. CDR3 DNA sequence: TGTGCCAGCAGTGAATGGACAGGGGGATCCAATGAGCAGTTCTTC.

In its sample, this clonotype was seen a few times. This chain connects TRBV20-1 to TRBJ1-2; D may be TRBD1 (5 bases). V was shortened by 2 bases and J by 3 bases, with 13 bases between the two germline ends. The CDR3 consists of 14 residues. Per the germline V gene, CDR1 is DFQATT and CDR2 is SNEGSKA (reference sequence). The CDR3 nucleotides read TGCAGTGCTAGATCCGAGGGGATGTACTATGGCTACACCTTC. Translated: CSARSEGMYYGYTF.

This clonotype appeared once. The rearrangement joins TRBV15 to TRBJ1-1; unclear D gene. The germline gives CDR1 LNHNV, CDR2 YYDKDF (reference sequence). The CDR3 consists of 14 residues. The V gene lost 6 bases and the J gene lost 3 bases, with 14 bases spanning the gap. Here the CDR3 DNA reads TGTGCCACCAGAGGTCTCGCAGGAGACACTGAAGCTTTCTTT. This translates into CATRGLAGDTEAFF.

This clonotype turned up a few times. This chain connects TRBV4-2 to TRBJ2-7; no definite D call. The length of the CDR3 is 13 residues. V lost 2 bases and J 2 bases, leaving 7 bases between the germline ends. CDR1 is LGHNA and CDR2 is YNFKEQ in the germline V gene. The CDR3 DNA follows: TGTGCCAGCAGCCAACGCGGACCCTACGAGCAGTACTTC. Translating gives CASSQRGPYEQYF.

This clonotype was counted a few times. The chain joins TRBV4-3 to TRBJ1-1, with unresolved D. V lost 4 bases and J lost 1, with 16 bases in between. The CDR3 consists of 16 residues. Per germline, CDR1 LGHNA and CDR2 YSLEER. DNA for the CDR3: TGCGCCAGCAGCCCAATTCCTAGCGTTCAGAACACTGAAGCTTTCTTT. This translates into CASSPIPSVQNTEAFF.

The chain combines TRBV27 with TRBJ2-1, with TRBD2 identical over 7 bases. This CDR3 has 15 residues. Trimming removed 9 bases from V and 3 bases from J; junction bases left unmatched: 11. The germline gives CDR1 MNHEY, CDR2 SMNVEV (reference sequence). In DNA, the CDR3 is TGTGCCAGTATCGAGGCGGGGGAACGCTACAATGAGCAGTTCTTC. As protein: CASIEAGERYNEQFF.

This clonotype has at least ten counts. The V gene is TRBV4-3, the J gene TRBJ2-3, with TRBD2 matching 10 bases. The CDR3 has 17 residues. V dropped 2 bases and J dropped 6; count of bases not matched to a gene: 11. Germline V lookup: CDR1 LGHNA, CDR2 YSLEER. The CDR3 nucleotides read TGCGCCAGCAGCCAATCGCCGGGACTAGCGCAAGGTGATACGCAGTATTTT. Translated, it gives CASSQSPGLAQGDTQYF.

This clonotype has ten or more counts. The V gene is TRBV6-1, the J gene TRBJ1-5; 9 bases agree with TRBD1. This CDR3 region has 14 residues. The trim removed 5 bases at V and 7 bases at J, leaving 6 bases unmatched. From germline, CDR1 is MNHNS and CDR2 SASEGT. CDR3 nucleotide sequence: TGTGCCAGCAGTACAGGGGGCAGGGACCAGCCCCAGCATTTT. Translating it yields CASSTGGRDQPQHF.

Details on this clonotype: A much larger clonotype is one base distant, so this may be a read error. The rearrangement joins TRBV28 to TRBJ1-5, with a tentative D call TRBD1 (5 bases). V lost 8 bases and J 8 bases, leaving 16 bases between the germline ends. Germline V CDR1 and CDR2: MDHEN, SYDVKM. The CDR3 length is 13 residues. CDR3 in amino acids: CASRAGDKEPQHF. In DNA form, the CDR3 reads TGTGCCAGCCGTGCGGGGGATAAGGAGCCCCAGCATTTT.